These 26 T cell receptor beta chains share one sample of origin, sequenced in a study of shared clonotypes between healthy human individuals. As defined, naive CD8 cells were CD45RO-negative and positively selected for CCR7, with terminally differentiated effector memory CD45RA+ cells excluded. The data were produced by immunoSEQ multiplex PCR, yet TCRdb's version contains in-frame clones alone and is incomplete. The data show around 2,000,000 clones, about 94% seen once. Specimen: naive CD8+ T cells sorted from blood. These receptors all stem from a man in his late teens or twenties in good health.

This clone was found once. The chain combines TRBV5-6 with TRBJ2-3; possibly TRBD2 for D (5 bases). The CDR3 is 15 residues long. The germline V and J ends were trimmed by 0 bases and 7 bases, with 15 bases remaining between them. CDR1 is SGHDT, CDR2 YYEEEE, per germline. CDR3 sequence (DNA): TGTGCCAGCAGCTTGGCGGGGTCATTCCAGAATACGCAGTATTTT. Its protein product is CASSLAGSFQNTQYF.

This chain links TRBV19 with TRBJ1-2; D gene uncertain. The V gene lost 5 bases and the J gene lost 1 base, with 8 bases spanning the gap. CDR3 length: 13 residues. Germline V gives CDR1 LNHDA, CDR2 SQIVND (reference sequence). The chain's CDR3 is CASSASLNYGYTF. The CDR3, as DNA: TGTGCCAGTAGTGCCTCACTTAACTATGGCTACACCTTC.

The chain uses TRBV5-6 and TRBJ2-5; D not resolved. There are 16 residues in the CDR3. Germline CDR1 reads SGHDT; CDR2 reads YYEEEE. V was clipped by 1 base and J by 6 bases, with 19 bases between them. The DNA of the CDR3 is TGTGCCAGCAGCTTGTTAGGAGTCCCCTTTCGAAAGACCCAGTACTTC. Protein product: CASSLLGVPFRKTQYF.

This clone was picked up one time. J is TRBJ2-4 and V is TRBV4-1, with 7 bases lining up with TRBD2. The germline V gene has CDR1 MGHRA and CDR2 YSYEKL. This CDR3 region has 16 residues. The V and J ends lost 2 bases and 6 bases, in that order; junction bases with no gene match: 10. CDR3 DNA: TGCGCCAGCAGCCAATTCTTCGGGAGGAGGAGAAACATTCAGTACTTC. It yields the protein CASSQFFGRRRNIQYF.

This chain connects TRBV5-6 to TRBJ2-2, with 11 bases matching TRBD2. The CDR3 loop spans 16 amino acids. V trimming: 4 bases; J trimming: 7 bases; junction bases outside the gene matches: 9. Per the germline V gene, CDR1 is SGHDT and CDR2 is YYEEEE. For the CDR3, the DNA is TGTGCCAGCAGCGTTTGGACTAGCGGGTTGATCGGGGAGCTGTTTTTT. Residues: CASSVWTSGLIGELFF.

The chain recombines TRBV5-1 with TRBJ2-2; 8 nucleotides line up with TRBD2. The CDR3 covers 15 residues. J was trimmed by 5 bases and V by 5 bases; bases with no gene match: 8. Looked up from germline, CDR1 is SGHRS and CDR2 is YFSETQ. CDR3: CASRVSGSWTGELFF. DNA for the CDR3: TGCGCCAGCAGAGTGAGCGGGAGTTGGACCGGGGAGCTGTTTTTT.

The chain couples TRBV5-6 to TRBJ2-1; unclear D gene. The germline V gene has CDR1 SGHDT and CDR2 YYEEEE. This CDR3 has 12 amino acids. V was shortened by 0 bases and J by 9 bases, with 7 bases between the two germline ends. CDR3 in DNA: TGTGCCAGCAGCTTGGTTGGAACTGAGCAGTTCTTC. Translating gives CASSLVGTEQFF.

This chain links TRBV9 with TRBJ2-3, with D perhaps matching TRBD2 (5 bases). Germline lookup yields CDR1 SGDLS and CDR2 YYNGEE. Between the trimmed V and J ends, which lost 4 bases and 5 bases, there was a span of 14 bases. The CDR3 sequence is 14 residues long. Here the CDR3 reads CASSRIGREDTQYF. CDR3 bases: TGTGCCAGCAGCCGTATCGGACGGGAAGATACGCAGTATTTT. Together with reference TRBV9 and TRBJ2-3, the CDR3 gives the full variable domain: DSGVTQTPKHLITATGQRVTLRCSPRSGDLSVYWYQQSLDQGLQFLIQYYNGEERAKGNILERFSAQQFPDLHSELNLSSLELGDSALYFCASSRIGREDTQYFGPGTRLTVL.

This sequence joins TRBV9 and TRBJ2-7; TRBD1 aligns across 7 bases. The V gene's germline CDR1 is SGDLS and CDR2 YYNGEE. V lost 0 bases to trimming and J lost 3 bases; unmatched junction nucleotides: 6. The CDR3 has 15 residues. CDR3 sequence (DNA): TGTGCCAGCAGCGTAGGACAGGGTGTCATCTACGAGCAGTACTTC. It specifies CASSVGQGVIYEQYF.

V usage is TRBV9 and J usage is TRBJ1-1; 9 nucleotides match TRBD1. Germline CDR1 reads SGDLS; CDR2 reads YYNGEE. CDR3 length: 18 amino acids. With V trimmed by 3 bases and J by 0 bases, 12 bases remained unmatched. DNA of the CDR3: TGTGCCAGCAGCGCGGGACAGGGAACCCTATTAATGAACACTGAAGCTTTCTTT. Protein sequence: CASSAGQGTLLMNTEAFF.

This clone has a handful of counts. V and J are TRBV7-9 and TRBJ1-2; 8 nucleotides line up with TRBD1. Germline V gene lookup returns CDR1 SEHNR and CDR2 FQNEAQ (reference sequence). The CDR3 runs to 15 residues. V lost 1 base to trimming and J lost 5 bases; unmatched junction nucleotides: 6. The CDR3 loop is CASSLGTGSRYGYTF. In DNA form, the CDR3 reads TGTGCCAGCAGCTTAGGGACAGGGAGTAGGTATGGCTACACCTTC.

The V call is TRBV28, the J call TRBJ1-1; D is uncertain. Germline lookup yields CDR1 MDHEN and CDR2 SYDVKM. The CDR3 runs to 15 residues. The V end lost 4 bases, the J end lost 1 base, and 13 bases lay between the germline ends. CDR3 sequence: CASSSYREENTEAFF. The CDR3 DNA reads TGTGCCAGCAGTTCTTACAGAGAAGAGAACACTGAAGCTTTCTTT.

V is TRBV9 and J is TRBJ2-7; 11 bases agree with TRBD2. The CDR3 contains 17 residues. Germline-derived CDR1 and CDR2 are SGDLS and YYNGEE. V was clipped by 0 bases and J by 5 bases; unmatched bases: 10. The CDR3 bases are TGTGCCAGCAGCGTAGCTACTGGGGCTAGCGGGAGGAACGAGCAGTACTTC. Its translation: CASSVATGASGRNEQYF. Filled out from reference TRBV9 and TRBJ2-7, the complete variable domain reads DSGVTQTPKHLITATGQRVTLRCSPRSGDLSVYWYQQSLDQGLQFLIQYYNGEERAKGNILERFSAQQFPDLHSELNLSSLELGDSALYFCASSVATGASGRNEQYFGPGTRLTVT.

V usage is TRBV6-5 and J usage is TRBJ1-2, with a weak D call TRBD1 (6 bases). The germline V gene encodes CDR1 MNHEY and CDR2 SVGAGI. V lost 0 bases to trimming and J lost 7 bases, with 12 bases between them. The CDR3 length is 14 residues. CDR3 protein: CASSYSLGGGGYTF. The CDR3 DNA is TGTGCCAGCAGTTACTCGCTAGGGGGTGGTGGCTACACCTTC.

The genes are TRBV2 and TRBJ1-5, with D tentatively TRBD1 (5 bases). V was trimmed by 1 base and J by 6 bases, leaving 13 bases between them. The CDR3 has 15 residues. Germline V CDR1 and CDR2: SNHLY, FYNNEI. The CDR3: CASSEGDPGFQPQHF. The DNA for the CDR3 is TGTGCCAGCAGTGAAGGGGATCCAGGGTTTCAGCCCCAGCATTTT.

Details on this clone: The same CDR3 arises from other DNA sequences in this sample as well. The chain employs TRBV6-5 and TRBJ1-2; 7 bases match TRBD1. The V segment lost 2 bases and the J segment 6 bases; nucleotides outside the gene matches: 3. CDR3 length: 13 amino acids. The germline gives CDR1 MNHEY, CDR2 SVGAGI. This chain's CDR3 is CASSYGQGDGYTF. The DNA of the CDR3 is TGTGCCAGCAGTTACGGCCAGGGGGATGGCTACACCTTC.

The chain uses TRBV6-5 and TRBJ2-3; D perhaps matches TRBD2 (5 bases). V lost 5 bases and J 3 bases, leaving 15 bases between the germline ends. The germline CDR1 and CDR2 sequences are MNHEY and SVGAGI. This CDR3 is built from 15 residues. The CDR3 coding sequence is TGTGCCAGCAGTACTTTGGCGGGTGTTACAGATACGCAGTATTTT. This codes for CASSTLAGVTDTQYF.

DNA for the CDR3: TGTGCCAGCAGTTACGGGGTGGTAGCGGGGTACAATGAGCAGTTCTTC. Translation: CASSYGVVAGYNEQFF. This chain connects TRBV6-5 to TRBJ2-1, with 8 bases that match TRBD2. Unmatched junction bases numbered 7, after V lost 2 bases and J lost 4 bases. Germline loops: CDR1 MNHEY, CDR2 SVGAGI. The CDR3 is 16 amino acids.

The chain couples TRBV28 to TRBJ2-5; maybe TRBD1 (5 bases). Per the germline V gene, CDR1 is MDHEN and CDR2 is SYDVKM. This CDR3 region has 14 residues. Trimming removed 6 bases at V and 2 bases at J, with 13 bases between. CDR3 nucleotides: TGTGCCAGCAGCGGCCCGACAGTACAAGAGACCCAGTACTTC. This codes for CASSGPTVQETQYF.

This rearrangement joins TRBV15 to TRBJ2-7, with D perhaps TRBD1 (6 bases). Per germline, CDR1 LNHNV and CDR2 YYDKDF (reference sequence). The CDR3 totals 13 residues. The germline V and J ends were trimmed by 4 bases and 4 bases, with 11 bases remaining between them. CDR3 region: CATSIAQGYEQYF. CDR3 sequence (DNA): TGTGCCACCAGCATAGCACAGGGTTACGAGCAGTACTTC.

As regards this clone: Other DNA sequences in this specimen translate into the identical CDR3. This chain connects TRBV6-5 to TRBJ2-7; 8 bases map to TRBD2. There are 13 residues in the CDR3. Unmatched junction bases numbered 0, after V lost 2 bases and J lost 3 bases. Germline CDR1 and CDR2: MNHEY and SVGAGI. The CDR3 loop is CASSYAGGYEQYF. CDR3 sequence (DNA): TGTGCCAGCAGTTACGCGGGAGGCTACGAGCAGTACTTC.

The chain links TRBV4-1 to TRBJ1-2; D uncertain. This CDR3 region has 14 residues. The V and J ends lost 0 bases and 4 bases respectively, with 9 bases between them. CDR1 is MGHRA, CDR2 YSYEKL, per germline. DNA for the CDR3: TGCGCCAGCAGCCAAGAAGACCAGCTCTATGGCTACACCTTC. This codes for CASSQEDQLYGYTF.

The V call is TRBV7-2, the J call TRBJ2-3, with 14 positions matching TRBD2. The CDR3 has 18 amino acids. CDR1 and CDR2 from the germline V gene are SGHTA and FQGNSA. The J segment lost 3 bases and the V segment lost 5 bases, leaving 10 bases of the junction unmatched. The CDR3 region is CASSRPVTSGRVTDTQYF. The CDR3 DNA is TGTGCCAGCAGCCGACCCGTGACTAGCGGGAGGGTGACAGATACGCAGTATTTT. Drawing the rest from reference TRBV7-2 and TRBJ2-3, the complete variable domain is GAGVSQSPSNKVTEKGKDVELRCDPISGHTALYWYRQSLGQGLEFLIYFQGNSAPDKSGLPSDRFSAERTGGSVSTLTIQRTQQEDSAVYLCASSRPVTSGRVTDTQYFGPGTRLTVL.

The rearrangement links TRBV15 to TRBJ2-7; 9 positions agree with TRBD1. Per germline, CDR1 LNHNV and CDR2 YYDKDF (reference sequence). V lost 0 bases, J lost 1 base, and 13 bases stayed unmatched. The CDR3 consists of 19 residues. This CDR3 is CATSRDRTGAKHHSYEQYF. Written as DNA, the CDR3 is TGTGCCACCAGCAGAGATCGGACAGGGGCGAAACACCATTCCTACGAGCAGTACTTC.

Of note for this clone: This CDR3 is also generated by other DNA sequences in the sample. The chain carries TRBV7-8 and TRBJ2-7; D is ambiguous. This CDR3 spans 14 amino acids. V shed 1 base and J shed 2 bases, with 9 bases lying between them. Germline V CDR1 and CDR2: SGHVS, FQNEAQ. CDR3 loop: CASSLGAGAYEQYF. Written as DNA, the CDR3 is TGTGCCAGCAGCTTAGGGGCTGGGGCCTACGAGCAGTACTTC.

Note on this clone: Other DNA sequences in the sample encode the same CDR3. The genes are TRBV5-4 and TRBJ2-7, with D hard to call. This CDR3 comprises 11 residues. Germline CDR1 and CDR2: SGHNT and YYREEE (reference sequence). V was clipped by 4 bases and J by 4 bases, with 6 bases between them. The CDR3 spells CASSRGYEQYF. For the CDR3, the DNA is TGTGCCAGCAGCCGTGGATACGAGCAGTACTTC.